The 8 T cell receptor beta chains presented below share a single source sample, sequenced in a study of shared clonotypes between healthy human individuals. The method was immunoSEQ multiplex PCR; TCRdb's version includes in-frame clones alone and lacks a portion of them. The sample consists of roughly 1,600,000 clones, about 98.5% of them appearing once. Sequencing input: naive CD4+ T cells sorted from blood. Indicated subset: CD45RA+ positively selected. The receptors derive from a man aged 25 to 40 in good health.

This clone was recorded only once. The rearrangement links TRBV2 to TRBJ1-1; D is undetermined. The ends were cut back, 6 bases at V and 2 bases at J, with 10 bases in the middle. This CDR3 spans 13 amino acids. Germline V gene data show CDR1 as SNHLY and CDR2 as FYNNEI. CDR3 DNA: TGTGCCAGCAGCCTAGCTCTTAACACTGAAGCTTTCTTT. It translates to CASSLALNTEAFF. The whole variable domain, remainder taken from reference TRBV2 and TRBJ1-1, is EPEVTQTPSHQVTQMGQEVILRCVPISNHLYFYWYRQILGQKVEFLVSFYNNEISEKSEIFDDQFSVERPDGSNFTLKIRSTKLEDSAMYFCASSLALNTEAFFGQGTRLTVV.

This chain uses TRBV2 with TRBJ1-1, with unresolved D. Germline assignment: CDR1 SNHLY and CDR2 FYNNEI. The CDR3 is 14 residues long. Trimming shortened V by 0 bases and J by 1 base, and 6 bases separated the two germline ends. CDR3 in DNA: TGTGCCAGCAGTGAAGCCCGGGGGAACACTGAAGCTTTCTTT. This codes for CASSEARGNTEAFF.

The V call is TRBV19, the J call TRBJ1-2; weak D call: TRBD1 (5 bases). The germline CDR1 and CDR2 sequences are LNHDA and SQIVND (reference sequence). The V end was cut by 5 bases, the J end by 4 bases, with 23 bases between. The CDR3 has 17 amino acids. The CDR3 reads CASSSDPRVAYRYGYTF. The DNA of the CDR3 is TGTGCCAGTAGTTCCGACCCCAGGGTGGCGTACCGCTATGGCTACACCTTC.

The J gene is TRBJ2-7, the V gene TRBV28; tentatively, D is TRBD2 (6 bases). CDR1 and CDR2 (germline): MDHEN, SYDVKM. The CDR3 contains 13 residues. V was clipped by 10 bases and J by 1 base, with 14 bases between them. For the CDR3, the DNA is TGTGCCACCGGCGGGGTGCTTTCCTACGAGCAGTACTTC. Translated: CATGGVLSYEQYF.

This rearrangement joins TRBV6-6 to TRBJ2-7; 9 nucleotides line up with TRBD2. Germline CDR1 is MNHNY and CDR2 is SVGAGI (reference sequence). V shed 4 bases and J 6 bases; nucleotides not matched to a gene: 10. The CDR3 is made up of 15 amino acids. The CDR3 sequence: CASSSTGTSLSEQYF. In nucleotides, the CDR3 is TGTGCCAGCAGTTCTACCGGGACTAGCCTCTCCGAGCAGTACTTC.

CDR3: CASSRSGNHYEQYF. CDR3 nucleotide sequence: TGTGCCAGCAGCCGTAGCGGGAACCACTACGAGCAGTACTTC. The chain carries TRBV25-1 and TRBJ2-7, with 8 bases lining up with TRBD2. The CDR3 length is 14 residues. Per the germline V gene, CDR1 is MGHDK and CDR2 is SYGVNS. V shed 6 bases and J 3 bases; nucleotides not matched to a gene: 7.

This clone came up once. The V call is TRBV6-1, the J call TRBJ2-1; D is possibly TRBD2 (6 bases). In germline, CDR1 is MNHNS, CDR2 SASEGT. Trimming shortened V by 4 bases and J by 6 bases, and 16 bases separated the two germline ends. The CDR3 covers 15 residues. CDR3 nucleotide sequence: TGTGCCAGCAGTGGGGGGGAGGCCGGAGGCAATGAGCAGTTCTTC. This translates into CASSGGEAGGNEQFF.

This clone came up once. This rearrangement joins TRBV2 to TRBJ2-2, with D maybe TRBD2 (6 bases). This CDR3 region has 14 residues. Trimming shortened V by 6 bases and J by 2 bases, and 10 bases separated the two germline ends. The germline gives CDR1 SNHLY, CDR2 FYNNEI. Written as DNA, the CDR3 is TGTGCCAGCAGCGCACTAGCAAACACCGGGGAGCTGTTTTTT. Amino acid sequence: CASSALANTGELFF.